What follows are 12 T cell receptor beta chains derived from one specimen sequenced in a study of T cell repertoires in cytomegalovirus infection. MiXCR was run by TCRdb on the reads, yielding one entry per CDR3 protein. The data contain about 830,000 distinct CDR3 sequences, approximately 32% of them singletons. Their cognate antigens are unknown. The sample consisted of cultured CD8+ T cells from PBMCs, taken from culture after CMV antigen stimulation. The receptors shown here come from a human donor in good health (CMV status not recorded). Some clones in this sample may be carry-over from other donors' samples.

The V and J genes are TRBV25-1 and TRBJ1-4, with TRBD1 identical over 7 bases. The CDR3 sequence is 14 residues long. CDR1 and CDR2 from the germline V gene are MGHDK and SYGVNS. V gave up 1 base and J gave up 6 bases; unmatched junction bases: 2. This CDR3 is CASSEWDSDEKLFF. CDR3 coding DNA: TGTGCCAGCAGTGAATGGGACAGTGATGAAAAACTGTTTTTT.

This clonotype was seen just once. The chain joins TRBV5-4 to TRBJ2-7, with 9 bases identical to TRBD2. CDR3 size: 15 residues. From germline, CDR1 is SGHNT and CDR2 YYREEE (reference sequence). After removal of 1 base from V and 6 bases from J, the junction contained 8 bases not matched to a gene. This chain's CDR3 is CASSLSPSGAREQYF. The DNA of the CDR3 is TGTGCCAGCAGCTTGTCCCCTAGCGGGGCTCGCGAGCAGTACTTC. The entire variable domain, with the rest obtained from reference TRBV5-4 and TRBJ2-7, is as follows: ETGVTQSPTHLIKTRGQQVTLRCSSQSGHNTVSWYQQALGQGPQFIFQYYREEENGRGNFPPRFSGLQFPNYSSELNVNALELDDSALYLCASSLSPSGAREQYFGPGTRLTVT.

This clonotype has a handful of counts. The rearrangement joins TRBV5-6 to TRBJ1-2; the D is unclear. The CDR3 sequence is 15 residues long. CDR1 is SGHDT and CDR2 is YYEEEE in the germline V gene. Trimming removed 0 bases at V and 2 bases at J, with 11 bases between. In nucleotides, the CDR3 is TGTGCCAGCAGCTTGGTGCCAATCCGCAACTATGGCTACACCTTC. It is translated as CASSLVPIRNYGYTF.

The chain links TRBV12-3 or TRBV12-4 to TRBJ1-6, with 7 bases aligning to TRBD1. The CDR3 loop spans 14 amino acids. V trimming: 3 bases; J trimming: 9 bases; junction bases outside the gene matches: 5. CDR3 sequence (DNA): TGTGCCAGCAGTTTCCGAGGGGGCTCTTCACCCCTCCACTTT. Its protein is CASSFRGGSSPLHF.

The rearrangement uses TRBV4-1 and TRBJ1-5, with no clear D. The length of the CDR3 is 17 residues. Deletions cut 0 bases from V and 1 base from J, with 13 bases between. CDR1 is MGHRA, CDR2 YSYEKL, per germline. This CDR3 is CASSQEGSGSSNQPQHF. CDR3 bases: TGCGCCAGCAGCCAAGAAGGCTCAGGCTCGAGCAATCAGCCCCAGCATTTT.

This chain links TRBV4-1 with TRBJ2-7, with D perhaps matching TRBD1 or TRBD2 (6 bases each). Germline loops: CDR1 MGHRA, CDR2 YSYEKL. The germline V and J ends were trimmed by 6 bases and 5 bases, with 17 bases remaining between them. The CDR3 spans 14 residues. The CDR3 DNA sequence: TGCGCCAGCAGTCCCCTGCCGGGGGCCCACGAGCAGTACGTC. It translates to CASSPLPGAHEQYV.

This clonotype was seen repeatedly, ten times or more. The CDR3, as DNA: TGTGCCAGCACCCCGGACGGTGATGAAAAACTGTTTTTT. Translated: CASTPDGDEKLFF. This chain links TRBV7-9 with TRBJ1-4; D call uncertain. The CDR3 extends over 13 amino acids. Trimming took 7 bases from V and 6 from J, leaving 12 bases between them. Germline V gene lookup returns CDR1 SEHNR and CDR2 FQNEAQ (reference sequence).

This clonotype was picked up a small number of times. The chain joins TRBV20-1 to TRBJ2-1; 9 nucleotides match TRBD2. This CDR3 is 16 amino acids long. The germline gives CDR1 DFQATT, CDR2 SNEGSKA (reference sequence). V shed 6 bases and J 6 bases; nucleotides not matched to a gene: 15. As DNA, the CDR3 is TGCAGTGCCTCCCGGGAACTGGGACTAGCAGGCAATGAGCAGTTCTTC. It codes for CSASRELGLAGNEQFF.

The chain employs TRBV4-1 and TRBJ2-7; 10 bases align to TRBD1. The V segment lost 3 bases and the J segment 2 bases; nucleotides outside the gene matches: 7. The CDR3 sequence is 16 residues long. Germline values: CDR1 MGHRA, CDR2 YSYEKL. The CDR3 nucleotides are TGCGCCAGCAGCCATGGGCCCGGGACAGGGGCCTACGAGCAGTACTTC. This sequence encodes CASSHGPGTGAYEQYF.

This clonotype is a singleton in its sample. This CDR3 is CASSVNGDRVSPLHF. The CDR3 DNA sequence: TGTGCCAGCAGCGTAAATGGAGACAGGGTTTCACCCCTCCACTTT. This chain links TRBV9 with TRBJ1-6; TRBD1 matches 7 bases. The CDR3 runs 15 residues. V gave up 1 base and J gave up 9 bases; unmatched junction bases: 7. Germline V gene data show CDR1 as SGDLS and CDR2 as YYNGEE.

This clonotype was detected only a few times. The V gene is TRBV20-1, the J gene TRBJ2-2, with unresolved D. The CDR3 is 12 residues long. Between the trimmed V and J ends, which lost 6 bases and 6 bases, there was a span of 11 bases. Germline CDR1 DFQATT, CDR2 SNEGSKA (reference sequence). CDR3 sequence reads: CSAVTRSGELFF. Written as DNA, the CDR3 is TGCAGTGCCGTAACGCGTTCCGGGGAGCTGTTTTTT.

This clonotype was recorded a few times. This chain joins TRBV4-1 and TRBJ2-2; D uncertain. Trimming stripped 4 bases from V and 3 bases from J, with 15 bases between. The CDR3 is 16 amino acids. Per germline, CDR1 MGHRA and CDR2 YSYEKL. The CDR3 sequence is CASSPDPAGHTGELFF. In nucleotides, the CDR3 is TGCGCCAGCAGCCCCGACCCGGCCGGACACACCGGGGAGCTGTTTTTT.